This entry features one TCR beta chain sequence. What it binds is not known. This sample was included in a study of response to subunit inactivated influenza vaccine. One entry per CDR3 protein, called by TCRdb with MiXCR from the RT-PCR reads. The sample lists hundreds of thousands of distinct CDR3 sequences, 14% occurring once. The CDR3 length is 18 residues. Trimming cost V 5 bases and J 2 bases; bases outside gene matches: 15. Germline CDR1 and CDR2: SGHVS and FNYEAQ. Study-level findings and limits: The authors offered the suggestion that each seasonal influenza vaccination recruits few new T cells.

The rearrangement uses TRBV7-6 and TRBJ2-5, with TRBD2 identical over 9 bases. The TCR sequence derives from a man in his forties or fifties who received an inactivated influenza vaccine. The starting material was PBMCs from blood, obtained around 14 days before vaccination. Written as DNA, the CDR3 is TGTGCCAGCAGCAAAGACCCCCCGGCGGGGGGGCTACAAGAGACCCAGTACTTC. This encodes CASSKDPPAGGLQETQYF.